Sequencing of this TCR beta chain was carried out in a study of OX40 agonist ivuxolimab in advanced cancers. The overall study: Males comprised 70% to 85% of the group, whose mean age was approximately 62 years (range 23 to 79). Study findings and constraints: Those patients achieving a partial response at 0.1-3.0 mg/kg showed among the lowest clonal expansion. Certain nonresponders likewise exhibited a low normalized T-cell clonal expansion.

Points on this clone: Its antigen is undetermined.

Baseline was the first blood sampling point, followed by cycle 4 day 1 and cycle 7 day 1. The table came from immunoSEQ multiplex PCR; TCRdb's copy has only in-frame clones and leaves some out. The sample carries about 70,000 clones, around nine tenths recorded once. Per germline, CDR1 SGHNT and CDR2 YYREEE (reference sequence). Trimming shortened V by 3 bases and J by 4 bases, and 16 bases separated the two germline ends. This CDR3 contains 15 residues. The chain carries TRBV5-4 and TRBJ1-1; a weak D match, TRBD1 (5 bases). The receptor was isolated from an adult with an advanced solid tumor such as melanoma, head and neck, liver or kidney cancer. Sequences were derived from CD4+ or CD8+ T cells sorted from blood, sampled in a trial of the OX40 agonist ivuxolimab. The CDR3 loop is CASSSSPGQSTEAFF. CDR3 nucleotide sequence: TGTGCCAGCAGCTCAAGCCCAGGGCAGAGCACTGAAGCTTTCTTT. The complete variable domain, with remaining parts taken from reference TRBV5-4 and TRBJ1-1, reads ETGVTQSPTHLIKTRGQQVTLRCSSQSGHNTVSWYQQALGQGPQFIFQYYREEENGRGNFPPRFSGLQFPNYSSELNVNALELDDSALYLCASSSSPGQSTEAFFGQGTRLTVV.